This T cell receptor (beta chain) was recorded in a study of CD8 T cells in ankylosing spondylitis. Germline CDR1 is SGHTA and CDR2 is FQGTGA. Trimming at V came to 5 bases and at J to 8 bases, leaving 11 bases not matched to a gene. The CDR3 loop spans 15 amino acids. The authors made TCR beta libraries by quantitative 5'-RACE with molecular barcodes. A single record per CDR3 protein comes from TCRdb applying MiXCR to the 5' RACE reads. The sample contains tens of thousands of distinct CDR3 sequences, more than 5.5% of which appear only once. This clonotype appeared a few times. Its cognate antigen is unknown. Notes on the study in general: Some motif variants were previously reported in reactive arthritis synovial fluid and blood. From matched ankylosing spondylitis synovial fluid, disease-linked clones were reportedly recovered at significantly enriched levels.

The sample was blood, either unsorted or a sorted T cell fraction (not recorded which). This chain links TRBV7-3 with TRBJ2-5; 10 bases match TRBD2. The TCR sequence derives from a male donor with ankylosing spondylitis or in good health (not recorded which). The chain's CDR3 is CASSALAGRLETQYF. In DNA form, the CDR3 reads TGTGCCAGCAGCGCACTAGCGGGACGCTTAGAAACCCAGTACTTC.